This T cell receptor (beta chain) was captured in a study of T cells in Graves' hyperthyroidism and ophthalmopathy. Findings of the study overall: Ophthalmopathy and stable hyperthyroidism were told apart by a 13 V-J model. Most thyroid clonotypes expanded above 0.001 appeared in blood too.

This clonotype was found many times. The antigen remains undetermined. Those patients with uncontrolled infection, other autoimmune disease, pregnancy or lactation were excluded. The CDR3 is made up of 17 amino acids. Germline V lookup: CDR1 MDHEN, CDR2 SYDVKM. With 5 bases clipped from V and 2 bases from J, the junction kept 12 bases outside the gene matches. Amplification of TCR beta CDR3 regions was performed using RNA transcripts as template. The HTBI primer set served for first-round RT-PCR of the TCR CDR3. Using its own MiXCR run on the multiplex PCR reads, TCRdb lists one record per CDR3 protein. The table shows around 240,000 distinct CDR3 sequences, with less than 15% occurring only once.

The clonotype originates from a middle-aged woman with Graves' hyperthyroidism that later progressed to Graves' ophthalmopathy. The V and J genes are TRBV28 and TRBJ1-5; 7 bases map to TRBD1. Sequencing used blood. This CDR3 reads CASSQGTVWGRNQPQHF. CDR3 bases: TGTGCCAGCAGTCAGGGGACAGTCTGGGGGCGCAATCAGCCCCAGCATTTT.